Listed below are T cell receptor beta chains from one sample, sequenced in a study of early T cells in non-severe SARS-CoV-2 infection. TCRdb used MiXCR to reprocess the 5' RACE reads, holding one entry per CDR3 protein. Of 50,000 or so distinct CDR3 sequences listed, roughly 13% were seen once; the top ten hold roughly 10%. Sequencing was carried out using whole blood. These receptors originate from an adult who was a healthcare worker with PCR-confirmed SARS-CoV-2 infection or an uninfected control (not recorded which). The CDR3 runs from the conserved cysteine through the conserved F or W. The order of the fields is J gene, D gene, clone size, V gene, CDR3 protein, CDR3 DNA. The D gene is left open where the match is weak. Clone size is shown for a subset of rows, as once, few, many or a class of expanded clone.

J gene: TRBJ2-5; D gene: NA; clone size: NA; V gene: TRBV7-9; CDR3 protein: CASSLRSGQETQYF; CDR3 DNA: TGTGCCAGCAGCTTACGGTCAGGGCAAGAGACCCAGTACTTC
J gene: TRBJ2-3; D gene: TRBD1; clone size: NA; V gene: TRBV6-5; CDR3 protein: CASRVTGGADTQYF; CDR3 DNA: TGTGCCAGCAGAGTAACAGGGGGTGCAGATACGCAGTATTTT
J gene: TRBJ2-1; D gene: NA; clone size: many; V gene: TRBV28; CDR3 protein: CASSLVPSSYNEQFF; CDR3 DNA: TGTGCCAGCAGTTTGGTCCCGAGCTCCTACAATGAGCAGTTCTTC
J gene: TRBJ1-1; D gene: NA; clone size: many; V gene: TRBV7-2; CDR3 protein: CASSQTDFMNTEAFF; CDR3 DNA: TGTGCCAGCAGCCAGACCGACTTTATGAACACTGAAGCTTTCTTT
J gene: TRBJ1-5; D gene: TRBD1; clone size: many; V gene: TRBV5-4; CDR3 protein: CASSRQGVGQPQHF; CDR3 DNA: TGTGCCAGCAGCAGACAGGGAGTCGGACAGCCCCAGCATTTT
J gene: TRBJ1-2; D gene: TRBD1; clone size: few; V gene: TRBV9; CDR3 protein: CASSQDRRGPNYGYTF; CDR3 DNA: TGTGCCAGCAGCCAGGACAGGCGTGGACCTAACTATGGCTACACCTTC
J gene: TRBJ1-3; D gene: NA; clone size: few; V gene: TRBV5-1; CDR3 protein: CASSLDLGPGNTIYF; CDR3 DNA: TGCGCCAGCAGCTTGGACTTAGGACCCGGAAACACCATATATTTT
J gene: TRBJ2-1; D gene: TRBD1; clone size: few; V gene: TRBV28; CDR3 protein: CASSFVGTGGTGFF; CDR3 DNA: TGTGCCAGCAGTTTTGTAGGGACAGGGGGCACGGGGTTCTTC
J gene: TRBJ1-1; D gene: TRBD1; clone size: few; V gene: TRBV7-3; CDR3 protein: CASSRQGQAPEAFF; CDR3 DNA: TGTGCCAGCAGCAGGCAAGGACAGGCCCCTGAAGCTTTCTTT
J gene: TRBJ2-7; D gene: NA; clone size: many; V gene: TRBV15; CDR3 protein: CATSGRQATSYEQYF; CDR3 DNA: TGTGCCACCAGCGGTCGACAGGCGACCTCCTACGAGCAGTACTTC
J gene: TRBJ1-2; D gene: NA; clone size: NA; V gene: TRBV28; CDR3 protein: CASSYDSYGYTF; CDR3 DNA: TGTGCCAGCAGTTATGACAGCTATGGCTACACCTTC
J gene: TRBJ2-1; D gene: NA; clone size: NA; V gene: TRBV7-2; CDR3 protein: CASSSSGTREYNEQFF; CDR3 DNA: TGTGCCAGCAGCTCCTCCGGGACTCGCGAATACAATGAGCAGTTCTTC
J gene: TRBJ1-1; D gene: NA; clone size: NA; V gene: TRBV2; CDR3 protein: CASSKAGFEVTEAFF; CDR3 DNA: TGTGCCAGCAGTAAAGCCGGGTTTGAGGTCACTGAAGCTTTCTTT
J gene: TRBJ1-1; D gene: NA; clone size: many; V gene: TRBV12-5; CDR3 protein: CASGSPGERAFF; CDR3 DNA: TGTGCTAGTGGTTCCCCCGGGGAGAGAGCTTTCTTT
J gene: TRBJ2-7; D gene: TRBD2; clone size: many; V gene: TRBV4-1; CDR3 protein: CASSQREGRYEQYF; CDR3 DNA: TGCGCCAGCAGCCAAAGGGAGGGCCGTTACGAGCAGTACTTC
J gene: TRBJ2-7; D gene: NA; clone size: many; V gene: TRBV2; CDR3 protein: CARSDPGSYEQYF; CDR3 DNA: TGTGCCAGGTCGGACCCGGGGTCCTACGAGCAGTACTTC
J gene: TRBJ2-3; D gene: NA; clone size: many; V gene: TRBV10-3; CDR3 protein: CAISESQTPRTDTQYF; CDR3 DNA: TGTGCCATCAGTGAGTCCCAAACGCCTCGCACAGATACGCAGTATTTT
J gene: TRBJ2-7; D gene: TRBD2; clone size: many; V gene: TRBV7-9; CDR3 protein: CASSLARGGAYEQYF; CDR3 DNA: TGTGCCAGCAGCTTAGCGCGTGGGGGGGCCTACGAGCAGTACTTC
J gene: TRBJ1-1; D gene: NA; clone size: many; V gene: TRBV29-1; CDR3 protein: CSGGNTEAFF; CDR3 DNA: TGCAGCGGGGGGAACACTGAAGCTTTCTTT
J gene: TRBJ1-2; D gene: NA; clone size: many; V gene: TRBV9; CDR3 protein: CASSPLPEGGYTF; CDR3 DNA: TGTGCCAGCAGCCCTCTACCTGAGGGTGGCTACACCTTC
J gene: TRBJ1-2; D gene: NA; clone size: NA; V gene: TRBV7-9; CDR3 protein: CASSLDGALLQNYGYTF; CDR3 DNA: TGTGCCAGCAGCTTAGACGGGGCATTACTCCAAAACTATGGCTACACCTTC
J gene: TRBJ1-1; D gene: TRBD1; clone size: many; V gene: TRBV29-1; CDR3 protein: CSVEESGQEAFF; CDR3 DNA: TGCAGCGTGGAAGAATCGGGACAGGAAGCTTTCTTT
J gene: TRBJ2-7; D gene: NA; clone size: many; V gene: TRBV7-2; CDR3 protein: CASRHTGSSYEQYF; CDR3 DNA: TGTGCCAGCAGGCATACCGGGAGCTCCTACGAGCAGTACTTC
J gene: TRBJ2-1; D gene: NA; clone size: NA; V gene: TRBV29-1; CDR3 protein: CSVTGQRRNNEQFF; CDR3 DNA: TGCAGCGTTACAGGCCAACGGCGGAACAATGAGCAGTTCTTC
J gene: TRBJ1-2; D gene: TRBD1; clone size: many; V gene: TRBV6-1; CDR3 protein: CASRPLTGDVRYGYTF; CDR3 DNA: TGTGCCAGCAGGCCTTTAACAGGGGATGTTCGCTATGGCTACACCTTC
J gene: TRBJ2-3; D gene: TRBD1; clone size: many; V gene: TRBV28; CDR3 protein: CASSPGQQLSDTQYF; CDR3 DNA: TGTGCCAGCAGCCCGGGACAGCAACTCTCAGATACGCAGTATTTT
J gene: TRBJ2-5; D gene: NA; clone size: many; V gene: TRBV30; CDR3 protein: CAWSVLPLGGRETQYF; CDR3 DNA: TGTGCCTGGAGTGTACTGCCACTTGGGGGGCGAGAGACCCAGTACTTC
J gene: TRBJ2-5; D gene: NA; clone size: many; V gene: TRBV21-1; CDR3 protein: CWGSSGQETQYF; CDR3 DNA: TGCTGGGGGTCTAGCGGTCAAGAGACCCAGTACTTC
J gene: TRBJ2-3; D gene: NA; clone size: many; V gene: TRBV11-2; CDR3 protein: CASSFGTGTDTQYF; CDR3 DNA: TGTGCCAGCAGCTTTGGGACTGGTACGGATACGCAGTATTTT